There are a few counts of the clone carrying this T cell receptor beta chain. Its antigen is not known. Trimming cost V 2 bases and J 6 bases, with 13 bases left between them. CDR3 size: 15 residues. The germline V gene has CDR1 MDHEN and CDR2 SYDVKM. This record belongs to a study of T cell repertoires in cytomegalovirus infection. Background on the study: A matching HLA type, together with CMV infection, was signaled by public TCR beta signatures.

A single record per CDR3 protein comes from TCRdb applying MiXCR to the reads. The sample records some 230,000 distinct CDR3 sequences, over 20% being singletons. Study-wide findings and caveats: People with CMV and the relevant HLA were identified by cumulative public TCR beta family frequency. Clonotype analysis showed dominance of the ex vivo response by HLA-C-restricted CMV-specific TCR beta clonotypes.

The sample consisted of CD8+ T cells from PBMCs. The TCR sequence derives from a human donor in good health (CMV status not recorded). Some clones in this sample may be carry-over from other donors' samples. The V call is TRBV28, the J call TRBJ2-2; D not resolved. CDR3 protein: CASSLLGSPPGELFF. CDR3 DNA sequence: TGTGCCAGCAGTTTACTTGGGTCTCCCCCCGGGGAGCTGTTTTTT.